These 17 T cell receptor beta chains were sequenced from one sample in a study of blood T cell repertoires in COVID-19. Profiling relied on immunoSEQ multiplex PCR, and the TCRdb table lists in-frame clones only, not all of them. There are about 270,000 clones in the sample; 83% occur only once, and 9.4% lies in the top ten. The sample taken for sequencing was peripheral blood. The receptors were sampled from a woman aged 45-59 years who had recovered from COVID-19.

The chain uses TRBV9 and TRBJ2-1, with 9 bases matching TRBD2. Looked up from germline, CDR1 is SGDLS and CDR2 is YYNGEE. The CDR3 loop spans 17 amino acids. Trimming took 4 bases from V and 8 from J; bases not matched to a gene: 16. CDR3 residues: CASSPFAGLAGSYEQFF. In nucleotides, the CDR3 is TGTGCCAGCAGCCCCTTTGCGGGTCTAGCGGGATCCTATGAGCAGTTCTTC.

This chain connects TRBV4-3 to TRBJ2-4; D unresolved. V was pared by 4 bases and J by 7 bases, with 5 bases between. This CDR3 spans 11 amino acids. The V gene's germline CDR1 is LGHNA and CDR2 YSLEER. The CDR3 region has the DNA TGCGCCAGCAGCCGGGCGAACATTCAGTACTTC. Amino acid sequence: CASSRANIQYF.

V is TRBV7-8 and J is TRBJ1-6; 8 nucleotides match TRBD1. The V and J ends lost 5 bases and 6 bases, in that order; junction bases with no gene match: 6. The CDR3 runs 15 residues. Germline assignment: CDR1 SGHVS and CDR2 FQNEAQ. The CDR3 here is CASSQTGVLNSPLHF. CDR3 sequence (DNA): TGTGCCAGCAGCCAGACAGGGGTCCTTAATTCACCCCTCCACTTT.

As DNA, the CDR3 is TGTGCCAGCAGCCTACCACATAGCCTCCTGACTGAAGCTTTCTTT. Translation: CASSLPHSLLTEAFF. The genes are TRBV13 and TRBJ1-1, with D unclear. Per the germline V gene, CDR1 is PRHDT and CDR2 is FYEKMQ (reference sequence). The CDR3 runs to 15 residues. The V end was cut by 5 bases, the J end by 5 bases, with 18 bases between.

There are a few counts of this clone. At the DNA level, this CDR3 is encoded by other sequences in the same sample as well. For the CDR3, the DNA is TGCGCCAGCAGTGAGTCTCCCACTAGCACAGATACGCAGTATTTT. Residues: CASSESPTSTDTQYF. J is TRBJ2-3 and V is TRBV10-2; unclear D gene. CDR3 length equals 15 residues. Germline loops: CDR1 WSHSY, CDR2 SAAADI. V was clipped by 0 bases and J by 0 bases, with 7 bases between them.

This rearrangement joins TRBV11-2 to TRBJ1-5; 7 bases align to TRBD1. Germline CDR1 and CDR2: SGHAT and FQNNGV. Trimming cost V 9 bases and J 3 bases; bases outside gene matches: 5. The CDR3 extends over 13 amino acids. The CDR3 DNA follows: TGTGCCAGTGGACAGGCGCTCAATCAGCCCCAGCATTTT. Translated: CASGQALNQPQHF.

The rearrangement links TRBV19 to TRBJ1-4; TRBD1 might be the D (6 bases). The V gene's germline CDR1 is LNHDA and CDR2 SQIVND (reference sequence). The CDR3 spans 15 residues. V was shortened by 4 bases and J by 5 bases, with 14 bases between the two germline ends. CDR3 in amino acids: CASSKVWGPNEKLFF. DNA for the CDR3: TGTGCCAGTAGTAAGGTCTGGGGGCCCAATGAAAAACTGTTTTTT.

This clone has a count of ten or more. The chain couples TRBV27 to TRBJ2-1, with 13 bases aligning to TRBD2. The CDR3 has 16 amino acids. Germline V CDR1 and CDR2: MNHEY, SMNVEV (reference sequence). V shed 5 bases and J 6 bases; nucleotides not matched to a gene: 7. As DNA, the CDR3 is TGTGCCAGCAGTCGCGGACTAGCGGGAGTCGGCAATGAGCAGTTCTTC. Translated: CASSRGLAGVGNEQFF.

This CDR3 is CASSTGLAGVSVQYF. CDR3 coding DNA: TGCGCCAGCAGCACGGGACTAGCGGGAGTGTCTGTGCAGTACTTC. The V and J genes are TRBV4-1 and TRBJ2-7; 14 positions match TRBD2. This CDR3 comprises 15 residues. Germline V CDR1 and CDR2: MGHRA, YSYEKL. Trimming at V came to 5 bases and at J to 9 bases, leaving 9 bases not matched to a gene.

Here the CDR3 reads CATSAQGREQYF. CDR3 sequence (DNA): TGTGCCACCAGTGCCCAGGGTAGGGAGCAGTACTTC. The chain joins TRBV24-1 to TRBJ2-7; D is possibly TRBD1 (5 bases). V lost 5 bases to trimming and J lost 7 bases, with 11 bases between them. The V gene's germline CDR1 is KGHDR and CDR2 SFDVKD. There are 12 residues in the CDR3.

This clone came up a few times. The V gene is TRBV2, the J gene TRBJ2-5, with 7 bases aligning to TRBD1. V gave up 4 bases and J gave up 5 bases; unmatched junction bases: 7. The CDR3 runs to 14 residues. From germline, CDR1 is SNHLY and CDR2 FYNNEI. The CDR3 here is CASSGTGRAETQYF. In DNA form, the CDR3 reads TGTGCCAGCAGTGGGACAGGACGGGCGGAGACCCAGTACTTC. The full variable domain, its missing parts supplied by reference TRBV2 and TRBJ2-5, is EPEVTQTPSHQVTQMGQEVILRCVPISNHLYFYWYRQILGQKVEFLVSFYNNEISEKSEIFDDQFSVERPDGSNFTLKIRSTKLEDSAMYFCASSGTGRAETQYFGPGTRLLVL.

The rearrangement links TRBV4-1 to TRBJ2-1; TRBD2 aligns across 7 bases. The germline V gene encodes CDR1 MGHRA and CDR2 YSYEKL. The V gene end was trimmed by 3 bases and the J gene end by 6 bases; junction bases not matched to a gene: 17. The CDR3 length is 18 residues. The CDR3, as DNA: TGCGCCAGCAGCCAGGACTCTTTCCGACGGGAGGTTTTCAATGAGCAGTTCTTC. Translated: CASSQDSFRREVFNEQFF.

The chain uses TRBV5-1 and TRBJ2-2; 11 bases match TRBD1. The CDR3 runs 16 residues. CDR1 and CDR2 (germline): SGHRS, YFSETQ. V dropped 2 bases and J dropped 4; count of bases not matched to a gene: 4. CDR3 sequence (DNA): TGCGCCAGCAGCTTCGGACAGGGGGCGCCCACCGGGGAGCTGTTTTTT. Amino acids: CASSFGQGAPTGELFF.

This chain connects TRBV7-3 to TRBJ2-7; the match to TRBD1 covers 7 bases. Germline V gene sequence: CDR1 SGHTA, CDR2 FQGTGA. The V and J ends lost 2 bases and 6 bases, in that order; junction bases with no gene match: 10. CDR3 length equals 15 residues. This CDR3 is CASSLAPGTVGEQYF. For the CDR3, the DNA is TGTGCCAGCAGCTTAGCTCCTGGGACAGTGGGCGAGCAGTACTTC.

The table lists this clone with a count of one. This chain joins TRBV7-9 and TRBJ2-1; possible D gene TRBD2, 6 bases. V dropped 3 bases and J dropped 1 base, with 10 bases sitting between them. The CDR3 sequence is 15 residues long. The germline V gene has CDR1 SEHNR and CDR2 FQNEAQ (reference sequence). DNA of the CDR3: TGTGCCAGCAGCTTCCAGGAGGGGTCCTACAATGAGCAGTTCTTC. This translates into CASSFQEGSYNEQFF.

The rearrangement links TRBV7-9 to TRBJ2-7, with a tentative D call TRBD2 (5 bases). V lost 5 bases and J 3 bases, leaving 17 bases between the germline ends. Looked up from germline, CDR1 is SEHNR and CDR2 is FQNEAQ (reference sequence). The CDR3 runs to 15 residues. In DNA form, the CDR3 reads TGTGCCAGCAGCCCGTGGACTGGGATGATCTACGAGCAGTACTTC. It encodes CASSPWTGMIYEQYF.

This chain links TRBV5-1 with TRBJ2-7; 7 bases fit TRBD2. Germline V gene lookup returns CDR1 SGHRS and CDR2 YFSETQ. V was pared by 2 bases and J by 0 bases, with 2 bases of the junction left unmatched. The CDR3 covers 14 residues. In DNA form, the CDR3 reads TGCGCCAGCAGCTTCGGGACTACCTCCTACGAGCAGTACTTC. Translating it yields CASSFGTTSYEQYF.